The next 21 T cell receptor beta chains were all read from a single sample in a study of technical replicates of blood from several donors. Generated by immunoSEQ multiplex PCR, the TCRdb table keeps only in-frame clones and is missing some. The sample carries some 48,000 clones, around 95% recorded once. Sequencing was performed on T cells isolated from PBMCs. The receptors come from a human donor in good health.

V and J are TRBV27 and TRBJ1-5; D is undetermined. Germline V gene data show CDR1 as MNHEY and CDR2 as SMNVEV (reference sequence). Between the trimmed V and J ends, which lost 3 bases and 7 bases, there was a span of 10 bases. The CDR3 spans 13 residues. The DNA of the CDR3 is TGTGCCAGCAGTTTTAGCTCCATACAGCCCCAGCATTTT. Its translation: CASSFSSIQPQHF.

The chain links TRBV7-9 to TRBJ2-5; D remains ambiguous. V lost 5 bases, J lost 2 bases, and 6 bases lay in between. CDR3 length: 12 residues. Germline CDR1 SEHNR, CDR2 FQNEAQ (reference sequence). CDR3 loop: CASSKEQETQYF. The CDR3 bases are TGTGCCAGCAGCAAAGAGCAAGAGACCCAGTACTTC.

The J gene is TRBJ1-4, the V gene TRBV10-3; 7 nucleotides match TRBD1. With V trimmed by 5 bases and J by 3 bases, 3 bases remained unmatched. The length of the CDR3 is 14 residues. In germline, CDR1 is ENHRY, CDR2 SYGVKD. CDR3 amino acids: CAISPGTANEKLFF. The CDR3 DNA sequence: TGTGCCATCAGTCCCGGGACAGCTAATGAAAAACTGTTTTTT.

V and J are TRBV19 and TRBJ2-7, with 8 bases matching TRBD1. Germline-derived CDR1 and CDR2 are LNHDA and SQIVND (reference sequence). Trimming removed 7 bases from V and 2 bases from J; junction bases left unmatched: 10. The CDR3 length is 15 residues. The CDR3 spells CASTQDRESTYEQYF. The CDR3 bases are TGTGCCAGTACACAGGACAGGGAGAGCACCTACGAGCAGTACTTC.

This rearrangement joins TRBV2 to TRBJ2-7, with 12 positions matching TRBD1. Germline loops: CDR1 SNHLY, CDR2 FYNNEI. The J segment lost 6 bases and the V segment lost 5 bases, leaving 5 bases of the junction unmatched. CDR3 length: 14 residues. CDR3 protein: CASSWGQGAGEQYF. DNA of the CDR3: TGTGCCAGCAGTTGGGGACAGGGGGCAGGCGAGCAGTACTTC.

The chain combines TRBV30 with TRBJ1-2, with TRBD1 identical over 9 bases. Germline V gene data show CDR1 as GTSNPN and CDR2 as SVGIG (reference sequence). There are 13 residues in the CDR3. V shed 3 bases and J 8 bases; nucleotides not matched to a gene: 7. CDR3 nucleotide sequence: TGTGCCTGGAGGACAGGGGGAGATAGGGGCTACACCTTC. It encodes CAWRTGGDRGYTF.

The chain joins TRBV6-5 to TRBJ2-1, with 10 bases fitting TRBD2. Looked up from germline, CDR1 is MNHEY and CDR2 is SVGAGI. This CDR3 contains 15 residues. The trim removed 4 bases at V and 6 bases at J, leaving 6 bases unmatched. The DNA for the CDR3 is TGTGCCAGCAGTTTCGGGACTAGCGCTTTCAATGAGCAGTTCTTC. It is translated as CASSFGTSAFNEQFF.

The V gene is TRBV19, the J gene TRBJ1-1; tentatively, D is TRBD1 (6 bases). Trimming stripped 6 bases from V and 5 bases from J, with 22 bases between. CDR3 length equals 16 residues. CDR1 is LNHDA and CDR2 is SQIVND in the germline V gene (reference sequence). CDR3 amino acids: CASSPLTTGWGTEAFF. The DNA of the CDR3 is TGTGCCAGTAGCCCCCTAACGACAGGTTGGGGGACTGAAGCTTTCTTT. Drawing the rest from reference TRBV19 and TRBJ1-1, the complete variable domain is DGGITQSPKYLFRKEGQNVTLSCEQNLNHDAMYWYRQDPGQGLRLIYYSQIVNDFQKGDIAEGYSVSREKKESFPLTVTSAQKNPTAFYLCASSPLTTGWGTEAFFGQGTRLTVV.

V is TRBV7-9 and J is TRBJ2-3; 14 nucleotides match TRBD2. V shed 4 bases and J 6 bases; nucleotides not matched to a gene: 9. CDR1 is SEHNR, CDR2 FQNEAQ, per germline (reference sequence). The CDR3 totals 17 residues. As DNA, the CDR3 is TGTGCCAGCAGCTGGGGACTAGCGGGAGTAGGCCCCGATACGCAGTATTTT. Translation: CASSWGLAGVGPDTQYF.

The gene calls are TRBV14 and TRBJ1-2; TRBD1 aligns across 8 bases. The V segment lost 3 bases and the J segment 4 bases; nucleotides outside the gene matches: 1. The CDR3 totals 13 residues. Per the germline V gene, CDR1 is SGHDN and CDR2 is FVKESK. CDR3 nucleotide sequence: TGTGCCAGCAGCCAGGGACAGGTCTATGGCTACACCTTC. Translation gives CASSQGQVYGYTF.

V and J are TRBV28 and TRBJ1-2; 12 positions agree with TRBD1. CDR3 length: 18 amino acids. Per germline, CDR1 MDHEN and CDR2 SYDVKM. The junction had 14 bases not matched to a gene; V was cut back by 6 bases and J by 3 bases. The CDR3 reads CASSYVPGQGARHYGYTF. DNA of the CDR3: TGTGCCAGCAGCTACGTCCCGGGACAGGGGGCGAGACACTATGGCTACACCTTC.

This clone was seen only once. This chain uses TRBV19 with TRBJ2-7; possibly TRBD1 for D (6 bases). CDR1 and CDR2 (germline): LNHDA, SQIVND (reference sequence). With 3 bases removed from V and 5 bases from J, the gap between germline ends came to 17 bases. CDR3 size: 15 residues. The CDR3 reads CASSMYFRAGDEQYF. CDR3 DNA sequence: TGTGCCAGTAGTATGTACTTTCGGGCAGGGGACGAGCAGTACTTC.

V gene TRBV27 combines with J gene TRBJ1-2; 8 nucleotides agree with TRBD1. Germline V lookup: CDR1 MNHEY, CDR2 SMNVEV (reference sequence). Trimming took 0 bases from V and 1 from J; bases not matched to a gene: 4. The CDR3 length is 16 residues. In DNA, the CDR3 is TGTGCCAGCAGTTTATCGGGGACAGGACATAACTATGGCTACACCTTC. This translates into CASSLSGTGHNYGYTF.

The V call is TRBV27, the J call TRBJ2-7; the D is unclear. V was cut by 6 bases and J by 0 bases, with 12 bases left in between. Germline CDR1 reads MNHEY; CDR2 reads SMNVEV (reference sequence). This CDR3 region has 14 residues. The CDR3 nucleotides read TGTGCCAGCAGACGTTCGGGTGCCTCCTACGAGCAGTACTTC. Translation gives CASRRSGASYEQYF.

The chain links TRBV14 to TRBJ1-2; weak D call: TRBD1 (5 bases). The length of the CDR3 is 12 residues. Germline-derived CDR1 and CDR2 are SGHDN and FVKESK. With 6 bases removed from V and 6 bases from J, the gap between germline ends came to 11 bases. CDR3 sequence reads: CASSRTPHGYTF. CDR3 nucleotide sequence: TGTGCCAGCAGTCGGACACCCCATGGCTACACCTTC.

The gene calls are TRBV6-4 and TRBJ2-5; 10 nucleotides align to TRBD2. The CDR3 spans 16 residues. The V segment lost 5 bases and the J segment 5 bases; nucleotides outside the gene matches: 11. Germline V gene sequence: CDR1 MRHNA, CDR2 SNTAGT. CDR3 bases: TGTGCCAGCAGTTCCCTTCGAGCGGGAGGGGGTGAGACCCAGTACTTC. Translation: CASSSLRAGGGETQYF.

The chain carries TRBV28 and TRBJ1-5; D remains unclear. The length of the CDR3 is 13 residues. Per germline, CDR1 MDHEN and CDR2 SYDVKM. Trimming stripped 1 base from V and 9 bases from J, with 10 bases between. The CDR3 loop is CASSLFSQRPQHF. CDR3 coding DNA: TGTGCCAGCAGTTTATTCTCACAACGGCCCCAGCATTTT.

The chain couples TRBV6-5 to TRBJ2-1, with TRBD1 identical over 9 bases. This CDR3 has 14 amino acids. Trimming took 8 bases from V and 8 from J; bases not matched to a gene: 10. The V gene's germline CDR1 is MNHEY and CDR2 SVGAGI. The CDR3 coding sequence is TGTGCCAGCGGGGAACAGGGGGCGCAGGATGAGCAGTTCTTC. Encoded protein: CASGEQGAQDEQFF.

This chain joins TRBV10-1 and TRBJ2-1, with a weak D call TRBD2 (5 bases). Deletions cut 2 bases from V and 12 bases from J, with 20 bases between. The CDR3 runs to 15 residues. Germline assignment: CDR1 WNHNN and CDR2 SYGVQD (reference sequence). CDR3 in DNA: TGCGCCAGCAGTGAGCTATCCAACCTAGCTGCCCGGCAGTTCTTC. Translation: CASSELSNLAARQFF.

This clone has a single count. The V gene is TRBV2, the J gene TRBJ2-7; 7 bases line up with TRBD1. The germline V gene has CDR1 SNHLY and CDR2 FYNNEI. This CDR3 has 13 residues. V lost 7 bases, J lost 3 bases, and 6 bases stayed unmatched. The CDR3 region is CASMGTADYEQYF. As DNA, the CDR3 is TGTGCCAGCATGGGGACAGCCGACTACGAGCAGTACTTC.

This chain joins TRBV5-4 and TRBJ2-7; 7 bases align to TRBD1. Germline V gene sequence: CDR1 SGHNT, CDR2 YYREEE (reference sequence). The CDR3 is 15 residues long. J lost 2 bases, V lost 3 bases, and 8 bases had no gene match. Here the CDR3 reads CASSSDRQSPYEQYF. The CDR3 region has the DNA TGTGCCAGCAGCTCGGACAGGCAATCGCCCTACGAGCAGTACTTC.